The T cell receptor (beta chain) under discussion was sequenced for a study of T-cell reconstitution after alpha-beta-depleted transplantation in children. Study observations and caveats: Most T-cell counts and diversity one year after the transplant came from T cells that were newly produced. Several hundred expanded graft clones reportedly supplied alpha-beta T cells about two months after transplant.

This clonotype was picked up many times. What it binds is unknown. Unique molecular identifiers were built into the TCRbeta library. MiXCR, applied by TCRdb to the PCR reads, yields one record per CDR3 protein. The table shows around 450,000 distinct CDR3 sequences, with roughly 44% occurring only once. The sequence was collected from a girl aged 2-10 years with aplastic anemia, due to receive a stem cell transplant. Sequencing used PBMCs, obtained before TCRalphabeta/CD19-depleted stem cell transplant.

CDR3 nucleotides: TGTGCCAGCAGCTTAACTTCGAGGGACCAGAACACCGGGGAGCTGTTTTTT. Its protein is CASSLTSRDQNTGELFF. The chain employs TRBV7-3 and TRBJ2-2, with D perhaps assigned TRBD1 or TRBD2 (5 bases each). The germline V and J ends were trimmed by 0 bases and 1 base, with 12 bases remaining between them. Per germline, CDR1 SGHTA and CDR2 FQGTGA. The CDR3 extends over 17 amino acids.